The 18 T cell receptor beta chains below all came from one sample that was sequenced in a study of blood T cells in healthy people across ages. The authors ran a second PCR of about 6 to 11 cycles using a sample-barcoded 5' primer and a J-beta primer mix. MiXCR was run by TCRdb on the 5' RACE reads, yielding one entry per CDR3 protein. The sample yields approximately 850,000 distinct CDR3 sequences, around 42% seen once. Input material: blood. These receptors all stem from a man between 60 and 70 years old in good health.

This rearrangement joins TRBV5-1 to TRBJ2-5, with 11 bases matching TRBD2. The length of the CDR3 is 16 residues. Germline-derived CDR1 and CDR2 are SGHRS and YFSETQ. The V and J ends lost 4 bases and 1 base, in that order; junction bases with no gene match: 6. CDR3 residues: CASSILAGGLQETQYF. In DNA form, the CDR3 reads TGCGCCAGCAGCATTCTAGCGGGGGGACTCCAAGAGACCCAGTACTTC.

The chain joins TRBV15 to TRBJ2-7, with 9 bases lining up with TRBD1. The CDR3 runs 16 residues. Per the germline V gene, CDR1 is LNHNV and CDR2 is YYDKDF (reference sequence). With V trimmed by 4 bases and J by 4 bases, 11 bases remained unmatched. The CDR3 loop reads CATSIKPGTGSYEQYF. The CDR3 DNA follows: TGTGCCACCAGCATTAAACCCGGGACAGGGTCGTACGAGCAGTACTTC.

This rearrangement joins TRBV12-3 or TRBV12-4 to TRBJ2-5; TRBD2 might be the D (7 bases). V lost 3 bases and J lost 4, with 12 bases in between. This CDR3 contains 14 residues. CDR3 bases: TGTGCCAGCAGTTTTGGGGGGGCATCAGAGACCCAGTACTTC. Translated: CASSFGGASETQYF.

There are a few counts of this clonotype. The CDR3 DNA is TGTGCCAGCAGCACCCGGCCGCCGGAGCCCCAAGAGACCCAGTACTTC. This codes for CASSTRPPEPQETQYF. The rearrangement uses TRBV7-9 and TRBJ2-5; D remains ambiguous. The CDR3 runs to 16 residues. Germline V gives CDR1 SEHNR, CDR2 FQNEAQ (reference sequence). Trimming removed 5 bases from V and 1 base from J, with 17 bases in between.

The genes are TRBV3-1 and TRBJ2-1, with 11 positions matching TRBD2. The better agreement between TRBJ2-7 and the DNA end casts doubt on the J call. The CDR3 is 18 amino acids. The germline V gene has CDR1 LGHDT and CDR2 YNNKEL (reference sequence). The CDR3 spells CASSQEVASGGPYNEQYF. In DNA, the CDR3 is TGTGCCAGCAGCCAAGAAGTGGCTAGCGGGGGGCCCTACAATGAGCAGTACTTC.

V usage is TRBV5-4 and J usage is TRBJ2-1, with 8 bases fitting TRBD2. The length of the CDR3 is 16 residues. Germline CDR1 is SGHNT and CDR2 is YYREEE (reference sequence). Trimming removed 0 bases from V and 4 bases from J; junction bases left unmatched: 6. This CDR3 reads CASSLVGTRQYNEQFF. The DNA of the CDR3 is TGTGCCAGCAGCTTGGTTGGGACTAGGCAGTACAATGAGCAGTTCTTC.

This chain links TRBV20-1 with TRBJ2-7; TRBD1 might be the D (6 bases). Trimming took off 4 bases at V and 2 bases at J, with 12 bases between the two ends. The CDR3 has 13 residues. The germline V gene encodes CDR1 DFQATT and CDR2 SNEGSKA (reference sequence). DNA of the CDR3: TGCAGTGCTAAGACAGGAGCTCCCTACGAGCAGTACTTC. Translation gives CSAKTGAPYEQYF.

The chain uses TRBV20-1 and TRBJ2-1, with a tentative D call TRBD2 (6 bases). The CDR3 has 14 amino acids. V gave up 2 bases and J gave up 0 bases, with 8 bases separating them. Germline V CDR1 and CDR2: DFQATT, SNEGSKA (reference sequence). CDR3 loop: CSARRGSSYNEQFF. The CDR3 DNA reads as TGCAGTGCTAGACGGGGGAGCTCCTACAATGAGCAGTTCTTC.

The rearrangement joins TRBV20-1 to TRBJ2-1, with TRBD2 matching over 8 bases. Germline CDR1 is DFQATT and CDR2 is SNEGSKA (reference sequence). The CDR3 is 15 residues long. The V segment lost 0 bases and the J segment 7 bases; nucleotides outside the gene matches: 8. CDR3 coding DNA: TGCAGTGCTAGAGACAGCGGGGGACTCCTTAATGAGCAGTTCTTC. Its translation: CSARDSGGLLNEQFF.

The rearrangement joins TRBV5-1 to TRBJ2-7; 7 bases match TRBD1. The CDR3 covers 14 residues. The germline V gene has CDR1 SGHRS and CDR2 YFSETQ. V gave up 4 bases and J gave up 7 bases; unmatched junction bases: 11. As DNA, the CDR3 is TGCGCCAGCAGCGTGACAGGGACCTACAATGAGCAGTACTTC. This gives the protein CASSVTGTYNEQYF.

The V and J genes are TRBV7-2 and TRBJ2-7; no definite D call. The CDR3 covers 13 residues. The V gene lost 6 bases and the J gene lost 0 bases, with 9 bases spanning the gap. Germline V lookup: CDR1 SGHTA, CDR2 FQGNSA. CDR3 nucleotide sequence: TGTGCCAGCAGAGTACGGCCCTCCTACGAGCAGTACTTC. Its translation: CASRVRPSYEQYF.

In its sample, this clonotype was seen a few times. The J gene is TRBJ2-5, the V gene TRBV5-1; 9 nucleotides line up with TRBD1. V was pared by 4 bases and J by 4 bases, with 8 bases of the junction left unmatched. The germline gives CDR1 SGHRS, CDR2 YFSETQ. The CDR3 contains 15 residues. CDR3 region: CASSPGQGHRETQYF. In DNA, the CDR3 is TGCGCCAGCAGCCCTGGACAGGGGCACCGAGAGACCCAGTACTTC.

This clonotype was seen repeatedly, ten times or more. The CDR3: CASSPRTGVMGYEQYF. The CDR3, as DNA: TGTGCCAGCAGCCCTCGAACAGGGGTGATGGGATACGAGCAGTACTTC. V and J are TRBV7-2 and TRBJ2-7, with 7 bases lining up with TRBD1. Germline V gene lookup returns CDR1 SGHTA and CDR2 FQGNSA. There are 16 residues in the CDR3. Trimming at V came to 5 bases and at J to 4 bases, leaving 14 bases not matched to a gene.

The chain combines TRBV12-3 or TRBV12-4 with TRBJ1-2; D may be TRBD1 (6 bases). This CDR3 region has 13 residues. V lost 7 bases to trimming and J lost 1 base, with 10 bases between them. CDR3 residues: CASTQGFNYGYTF. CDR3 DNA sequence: TGTGCCAGCACTCAGGGGTTTAACTATGGCTACACCTTC.

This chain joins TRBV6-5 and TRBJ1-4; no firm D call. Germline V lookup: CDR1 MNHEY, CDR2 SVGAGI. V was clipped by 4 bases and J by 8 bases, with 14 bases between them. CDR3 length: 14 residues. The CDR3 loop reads CASSSRWDVEKLFF. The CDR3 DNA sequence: TGTGCCAGCAGTTCCAGGTGGGATGTGGAAAAACTGTTTTTT.

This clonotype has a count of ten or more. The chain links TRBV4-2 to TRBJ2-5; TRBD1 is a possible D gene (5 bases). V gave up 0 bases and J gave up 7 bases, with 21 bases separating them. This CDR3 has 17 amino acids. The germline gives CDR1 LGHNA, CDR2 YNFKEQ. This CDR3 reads CASSQDLQVNPKRTQYF. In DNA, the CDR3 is TGTGCCAGCAGCCAAGATCTACAGGTCAACCCCAAGAGGACCCAGTACTTC.

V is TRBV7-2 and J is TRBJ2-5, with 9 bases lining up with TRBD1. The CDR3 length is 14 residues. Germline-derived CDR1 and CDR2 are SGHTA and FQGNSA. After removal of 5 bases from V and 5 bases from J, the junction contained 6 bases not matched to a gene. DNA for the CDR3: TGTGCCAGCAGCCTGGACAGGGGCTGGGAGACCCAGTACTTC. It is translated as CASSLDRGWETQYF.

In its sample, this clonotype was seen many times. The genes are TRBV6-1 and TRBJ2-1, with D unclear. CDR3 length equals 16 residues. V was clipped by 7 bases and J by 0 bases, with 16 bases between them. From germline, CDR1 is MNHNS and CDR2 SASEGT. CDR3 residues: CASILDPRSSYNEQFF. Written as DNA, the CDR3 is TGTGCCAGCATCCTAGATCCGCGGAGCTCCTACAATGAGCAGTTCTTC.